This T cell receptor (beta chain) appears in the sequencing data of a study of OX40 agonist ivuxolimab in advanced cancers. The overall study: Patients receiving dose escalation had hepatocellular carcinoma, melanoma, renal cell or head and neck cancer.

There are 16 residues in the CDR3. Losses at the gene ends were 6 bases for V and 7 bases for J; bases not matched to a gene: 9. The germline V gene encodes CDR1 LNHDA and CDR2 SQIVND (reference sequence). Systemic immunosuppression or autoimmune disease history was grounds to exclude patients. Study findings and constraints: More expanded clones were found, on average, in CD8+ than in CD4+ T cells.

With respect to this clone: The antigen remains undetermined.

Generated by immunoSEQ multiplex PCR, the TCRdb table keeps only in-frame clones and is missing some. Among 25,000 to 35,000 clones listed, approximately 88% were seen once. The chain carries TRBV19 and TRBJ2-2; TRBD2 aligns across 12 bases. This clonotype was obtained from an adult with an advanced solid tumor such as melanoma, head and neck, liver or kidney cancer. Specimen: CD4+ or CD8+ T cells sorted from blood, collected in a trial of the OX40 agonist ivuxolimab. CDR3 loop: CASRSTSGSLGGELFF. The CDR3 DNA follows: TGTGCCAGTAGGTCGACTAGCGGGAGTCTTGGCGGGGAGCTGTTTTTT.